This T cell receptor beta chain was captured in a study of blood T cell repertoires in COVID-19. Across the whole study: The United States, Italy and Spain were the sources of the acute and convalescent COVID-19 samples. Nucleic acid was either cDNA or gDNA, and it came from T cells, B-cell-depleted T cells, or PBMCs.

This CDR3 comprises 14 residues. Trimming took off 0 bases at V and 9 bases at J, with 9 bases between the two ends. Germline CDR1 and CDR2: SGHVS and FQNEAQ. The table lists this clone with a count of one. Original handling: Cell counts per sample came from amplifying reference gene primers. Only in-frame clones appear in the TCRdb table, and some are missing; sequencing was by immunoSEQ multiplex PCR. V, J and clone size were drawn from that table, and D and trimming were deduced from the DNA. The sample records some 100,000 clones, over 70% being singletons. Sequencing input: peripheral blood. This TCR came from a human donor in a cohort sampled during active or convalescent COVID-19. The rearrangement links TRBV7-8 to TRBJ1-6; weak D call: TRBD1 (5 bases). Written as DNA, the CDR3 is TGTGCCAGCAGCTTAGCCTACGGGGGTTCACCCCTCCACTTT. As protein: CASSLAYGGSPLHF.